This is a list of T cell receptor beta chains from one sample in a study of T cells in Graves' hyperthyroidism and ophthalmopathy. TCRdb reprocessed the multiplex PCR reads with MiXCR, giving one entry per CDR3 protein. Here the sample spans roughly 700,000 distinct CDR3 sequences, 15% to 20% being singletons. The sample consisted of blood. The source of these receptors is a man in his fifties or sixties with Graves' hyperthyroidism. Both conserved end residues are part of each CDR3. A D gene is named only where the DNA matches it firmly. Only some rows state a clone size, as once, few, many or a class for expanded clones.

length	D	V	size	J	DNA	CDR3
12	-	TRBV6-5	-	TRBJ2-5	TGTGCCAGCAGAGGTAGCCCAGAGACCCAGTACTTC	CASRGSPETQYF
14	TRBD1	TRBV2	-	TRBJ2-3	TGTGCCATCCCCGGGACAGGGGGCACAGATACGCAGTATTTT	CAIPGTGGTDTQYF
16	-	TRBV18	many	TRBJ2-6	TGTGCCAGCTCACCACAACAAGGGGCCGGGGCCAACGTCCTGACTTTC	CASSPQQGAGANVLTF
14	TRBD1	TRBV3-1	many	TRBJ1-1	TGTGCCAGCAGCGAGAGACAGGGGGGAACTGAAGCTTTCTTT	CASSERQGGTEAFF
17	TRBD2	TRBV30	few	TRBJ2-1	TGTGCCTGGAGCCTTTTCTTCGGGAGGGCCTTAAACAATGAGCAGTTCTTC	CAWSLFFGRALNNEQFF
16	-	TRBV20-1	-	TRBJ2-3	TGCAGTGCTAGAGATTTCGGAGGGGACAGCACAGATACGCAGTATTTT	CSARDFGGDSTDTQYF
17	TRBD2	TRBV10-3	many	TRBJ2-1	TGTGCCATCAGTGAGTCCCAGGGACTAGCGGGAGTCAATGAGCAGTTCTTC	CAISESQGLAGVNEQFF
14	-	TRBV12-3/TRBV12-4	many	TRBJ2-3	TGTGCCAGCTCCCTGGGGGGGCACACAGATACGCAGTATTTT	CASSLGGHTDTQYF
15	TRBD1	TRBV18	many	TRBJ1-1	TGTGCCAGCTCACCCGGAACAGGGGCGAACACTGAAGCTTTCTTT	CASSPGTGANTEAFF
15	TRBD1	TRBV5-1	-	TRBJ1-6	TGCGCCAGCAGCACCCGGGACAGTGATAATTCACCCCTCCACTTT	CASSTRDSDNSPLHF
12	-	TRBV30	few	TRBJ2-1	TGTGCCTGGACCCCGCGACACAATGAGCAGTTCTTC	CAWTPRHNEQFF
16	TRBD1	TRBV28	many	TRBJ1-6	TGTGCCAGCAGTTCGCCGGGACAGGGGGCCAATTCACCCCTCCACTTT	CASSSPGQGANSPLHF
14	-	TRBV20-1	-	TRBJ1-3	-	CSAPLVGSGNTISF
16	-	TRBV12-3/TRBV12-4	many	TRBJ1-1	TGTGCCAGCGGCCCGATGGACATGGGATTTAACACTGAAGCTTTCTTT	CASGPMDMGFNTEAFF
15	-	TRBV28	-	TRBJ1-5	TGTGCCAGCAGTTATATAGACAGGACAAATCAGCCCCAGCATTTT	CASSYIDRTNQPQHF
15	TRBD1	TRBV19	few	TRBJ2-1	TGTGCCAGTAGTACCGCGCAGGGGGCCTACAATGAGCAGTCCTTC	CASSTAQGAYNEQSF
13	TRBD1	TRBV28	many	TRBJ2-5	TGTGCCAGCTCAGCACAGGGGTATGAGACCCAGTACTTC	CASSAQGYETQYF
14	-	TRBV11-2	many	TRBJ2-7	TGTGCCAGCAGCGCGAGACAGGGAGGCTACGAGCAGTACTTC	CASSARQGGYEQYF
16	-	TRBV2	-	TRBJ2-4	TGTGCCAGCAGACGTTTAACCGGGAGCGAAAAAGACATTCAGTACTTC	CASRRLTGSEKDIQYF
15	-	TRBV14	many	TRBJ1-2	TGTGCCAGCAGCCAAGCTTATCCGGACCTCATCGGCTACACCTTC	CASSQAYPDLIGYTF
11	-	TRBV30	few	TRBJ2-5	TGTGCCTGGAACGACCAAGAGACCCAGTACTTC	CAWNDQETQYF
12	-	TRBV10-3	many	TRBJ1-1	TGTGCCATCAGTGAGGCCAGGACTGAAGCTTTCTTT	CAISEARTEAFF
12	-	TRBV30	few	TRBJ1-2	TGTGCCTGGAGTTTGGACGTCTATGGCTACACCTTC	CAWSLDVYGYTF
16	-	TRBV7-2	many	TRBJ2-2	TGTGCCAGCAGCTTAGAGGGGGTACGGTACACCGGGGAGCTGTTTTTT	CASSLEGVRYTGELFF
15	TRBD1	TRBV19	few	TRBJ2-5	TGTGCCAGTAGTATATCCGGGACAGCCCAAGAGACCCAGTACTTC	CASSISGTAQETQYF
15	TRBD1	TRBV18	few	TRBJ2-7	TGTGCCAGCTCGCAGGGGACAGGGAGGACCAACGAGCAGTACTTC	CASSQGTGRTNEQYF
15	TRBD2	TRBV12-3/TRBV12-4	many	TRBJ2-1	TGTGCCAGCACTAAACTAGCGGGAGACTACAATGAGCAGTTCTTC	CASTKLAGDYNEQFF
14	-	TRBV28	-	TRBJ2-1	TGTGCCAGCAGGCCGGGCCGAACCTACAATGAGCAGTTCTTC	CASRPGRTYNEQFF
17	-	TRBV24-1	-	TRBJ2-1	TGTGCCACCAGTGATTTGCGGGCGGGGAGGACCTACAATGAGCAGTTCTTC	CATSDLRAGRTYNEQFF
12	-	TRBV7-6	-	TRBJ2-5	TGTGCCAGCACCCCTCCTGCCCAGACCCAGTACTTC	CASTPPAQTQYF
12	-	TRBV25-1	many	TRBJ2-7	TGTGCCAGCGGTCTGGGCTCCTACGAGCAGTACTTC	CASGLGSYEQYF
12	-	TRBV7-2	-	TRBJ1-5	TGTGCCAGCAGCTTACCAAGGGAGCCCCAGCATTTT	CASSLPREPQHF
15	TRBD1	TRBV28	many	TRBJ2-1	TGTGCCAGCAGTTTGGGACAGGGAGGACACAATGAGCAGTTCTTC	CASSLGQGGHNEQFF
15	TRBD1	TRBV12-3/TRBV12-4	many	TRBJ2-2	TGTGCCAGCAGTTTTTGGACAGGGGGCACCGGGGAGCTGTTTTTT	CASSFWTGGTGELFF
16	-	TRBV29-1	-	TRBJ2-4	TGCAGCGTTCAAATCGGCCCAATAGTAGCCAAAAACATTCAGTACTTC	CSVQIGPIVAKNIQYF
16	-	TRBV27	many	TRBJ2-2	TGTGCCAGCAGTCCAGATTTCCTAGGGAACACCGGGGAGCTGTTTTTT	CASSPDFLGNTGELFF
14	-	TRBV28	many	TRBJ2-7	TGTGCCAGCAGTCCCGACACATCTACCCACGAGCAGTACTTC	CASSPDTSTHEQYF